The present TCR beta chain was sequenced within a study of cytomegalovirus exposure and HLA in healthy donors. Whole-study results and caveats: Most of the TCR beta V segments (in an earlier analysis) were productive either about 87% or about 30% of the time. Cytomegalovirus status was reportedly diagnosed by the classifier with high sensitivity and specificity.

On this clone: Its target is unknown.

This CDR3 comprises 14 residues. From germline, CDR1 is WNHNN and CDR2 SYGVQD (reference sequence). Trimming took 6 bases from V and 6 from J; bases not matched to a gene: 9. With 60 Vbeta and 13 Jbeta primers, the PCR was carried out. Sequencing was performed with immunoSEQ multiplex PCR; in TCRdb, only in-frame clones are kept and a portion is missing. The sample has about 130,000 clones; approximately 80% are singletons. The sequenced sample consisted of PBMCs. J is TRBJ1-1 and V is TRBV10-1; 8 nucleotides line up with TRBD1. The TCR originated in a male donor in good health and CMV-seronegative. In DNA, the CDR3 is TGCGCCAGCAGCGTCCGGACAGGGAGTGCTGAAGCTTTCTTT. Its protein is CASSVRTGSAEAFF.